These T cell receptor beta chains were read from a single sample in a study of cytomegalovirus exposure and HLA in healthy donors. Assay: immunoSEQ multiplex PCR; the TCRdb copy retains only in-frame clones and omits some. The sample holds around 40,000 clones, roughly 60% seen once. Sequencing was carried out using PBMCs. Source of these receptors: a human donor in good health. Each CDR3 is given with its conserved first and last residue. Fields, in order: D gene, clone size, V gene, J gene, CDR3 protein, CDR3 DNA. A D gene is named only where the DNA matches it firmly. For some rows the clone size is stated as once, few or many, or as a class when expanded; others skip it.

D gene: NA
clone size: few
V gene: TRBV19
J gene: TRBJ1-2
CDR3 protein: CASRAGSNYGYTF
CDR3 DNA: TGTGCCAGTAGGGCAGGATCTAACTATGGCTACACCTTC

D gene: TRBD1
clone size: few
V gene: TRBV18
J gene: TRBJ2-7
CDR3 protein: CASSPTGLSYEQYF
CDR3 DNA: TGTGCCAGCTCACCGACAGGGCTGAGCTACGAGCAGTACTTC

D gene: NA
clone size: NA
V gene: TRBV2
J gene: TRBJ2-5
CDR3 protein: CASALGQETQYF
CDR3 DNA: TGTGCCAGCGCCCTCGGCCAAGAGACCCAGTACTTC

D gene: NA
clone size: NA
V gene: TRBV5-1
J gene: TRBJ2-3
CDR3 protein: CASSVRDLSTDTQYF
CDR3 DNA: TGCGCCAGCAGCGTCCGGGACTTGTCCACAGATACGCAGTATTTT

D gene: TRBD1
clone size: NA
V gene: TRBV7-9
J gene: TRBJ2-3
CDR3 protein: CASSLEGTGEWYF
CDR3 DNA: TGTGCCAGCAGCTTAGAGGGGACAGGGGAGTGGTATTTT

D gene: TRBD1
clone size: NA
V gene: TRBV11-2
J gene: TRBJ2-7
CDR3 protein: CASSSLGQGADSSYEQYF
CDR3 DNA: TGTGCCAGCAGTTCCTTGGGACAGGGGGCCGATAGCTCCTACGAGCAGTACTTC

D gene: TRBD1
clone size: NA
V gene: TRBV10-1
J gene: TRBJ2-7
CDR3 protein: CASSDRTGGLDEQYF
CDR3 DNA: TGCGCCAGCAGTGATAGGACAGGGGGTTTAGACGAGCAGTACTTC

D gene: NA
clone size: few
V gene: TRBV18
J gene: TRBJ1-5
CDR3 protein: CASSPPSSYQPQHF
CDR3 DNA: TGTGCCAGCTCACCACCTTCCAGTTATCAGCCCCAGCATTTT

D gene: NA
clone size: NA
V gene: TRBV6-1
J gene: TRBJ1-2
CDR3 protein: CASSEALGGYYGYTF
CDR3 DNA: TGTGCCAGCAGTGAAGCGCTAGGAGGATACTATGGCTACACCTTC

D gene: NA
clone size: NA
V gene: TRBV7-7
J gene: TRBJ1-2
CDR3 protein: CASSSYGGKDYGYTF
CDR3 DNA: TGTGCCAGCAGCTCCTATGGGGGCAAGGACTATGGCTACACCTTC

D gene: TRBD1
clone size: NA
V gene: TRBV30
J gene: TRBJ1-6
CDR3 protein: CAWSSGGIGNSPLHF
CDR3 DNA: TGTGCCTGGAGTTCAGGGGGGATTGGTAATTCACCCCTCCACTTT

D gene: TRBD1
clone size: NA
V gene: TRBV5-1
J gene: TRBJ1-3
CDR3 protein: CASSEGQGYAGNTIYF
CDR3 DNA: TGCGCCAGCAGCGAGGGACAGGGGTACGCTGGAAACACCATATATTTT

D gene: NA
clone size: NA
V gene: TRBV9
J gene: TRBJ1-4
CDR3 protein: CASSAQGEKLFF
CDR3 DNA: TGTGCCAGCAGCGCCCAGGGGGAAAAACTGTTTTTT

D gene: TRBD1
clone size: NA
V gene: TRBV5-1
J gene: TRBJ1-6
CDR3 protein: CASSFETGGSPLHF
CDR3 DNA: TGCGCCAGCAGCTTCGAGACAGGGGGATCACCCCTCCACTTT

D gene: NA
clone size: NA
V gene: TRBV7-8
J gene: TRBJ1-5
CDR3 protein: CASSLVIGDVQPQHF
CDR3 DNA: TGTGCCAGCAGCTTAGTGATAGGGGATGTTCAGCCCCAGCATTTT

D gene: TRBD1
clone size: few
V gene: TRBV28
J gene: TRBJ1-5
CDR3 protein: CASSSRDSHQPQHF
CDR3 DNA: TGTGCCAGCAGTTCCCGGGACAGCCATCAGCCCCAGCATTTT

D gene: TRBD2
clone size: NA
V gene: TRBV4-1
J gene: TRBJ2-5
CDR3 protein: CASSQDWGGETQYF
CDR3 DNA: TGCGCCAGCAGCCAAGACTGGGGGGGGGAGACCCAGTACTTC

D gene: NA
clone size: NA
V gene: TRBV7-3
J gene: TRBJ1-1
CDR3 protein: CASSFIRGNTEAFF
CDR3 DNA: TGTGCCAGCAGCTTCATTAGGGGGAACACTGAAGCTTTCTTT

D gene: NA
clone size: NA
V gene: TRBV5-1
J gene: TRBJ2-1
CDR3 protein: CASSWVNRDNEQFF
CDR3 DNA: TGCGCCAGCAGCTGGGTGAACCGGGACAATGAGCAGTTCTTC

D gene: NA
clone size: NA
V gene: TRBV29-1
J gene: TRBJ2-7
CDR3 protein: CSAGGLSYEQYF
CDR3 DNA: TGCAGCGCGGGGGGCCTCTCCTACGAGCAGTACTTC

D gene: NA
clone size: NA
V gene: TRBV1
J gene: TRBJ2-3
CDR3 protein: CTSSQEAAGLAGGRDTQYF
CDR3 DNA: TGCACCAGCAGCCAAGAAGCGGCGGGACTAGCGGGGGGGAGGGATACGCAGTATTTT

D gene: TRBD2
clone size: NA
V gene: TRBV5-1
J gene: TRBJ2-5
CDR3 protein: CASMPSGEETQYF
CDR3 DNA: TGCGCCAGCATGCCTAGCGGGGAAGAGACCCAGTACTTC